One sample yielded the 12 T cell receptor beta chains listed below, sequenced in a study of T cells after yellow fever vaccination. TCRdb fed the 5' RACE reads into MiXCR, producing one record per CDR3 protein. The table includes 400,000 to 450,000 distinct CDR3 sequences, around a sixth detected once. The sequencing used PBMCs, collected before the yellow fever booster vaccination. These receptor sequences come from a man aged 18 to 30 who received the YFV17D yellow fever vaccine.

J is TRBJ2-4 and V is TRBV20-1, with D perhaps TRBD2 (6 bases). The V gene lost 4 bases and the J gene lost 0 bases, with 16 bases spanning the gap. Germline CDR1 DFQATT, CDR2 SNEGSKA (reference sequence). The length of the CDR3 is 16 residues. CDR3 loop: CSATPRGMIAKNIQYF. In DNA form, the CDR3 reads TGCAGTGCTACTCCCCGGGGGATGATAGCCAAAAACATTCAGTACTTC.

There are many counts of this clonotype. V gene TRBV9 combines with J gene TRBJ2-3; maybe TRBD2 (5 bases). Germline-derived CDR1 and CDR2 are SGDLS and YYNGEE. V was cut by 2 bases and J by 4 bases, with 14 bases left in between. CDR3 size: 15 residues. The CDR3 loop reads CASSVRGPRSDTQYF. CDR3 DNA sequence: TGTGCCAGCAGCGTCAGAGGGCCTCGATCAGATACGCAGTATTTT.

The gene calls are TRBV11-2 and TRBJ2-7, with 12 bases fitting TRBD1. Unmatched junction bases numbered 6, after V lost 4 bases and J lost 5 bases. CDR1 is SGHAT and CDR2 is FQNNGV in the germline V gene. The CDR3 runs to 15 residues. The CDR3 loop reads CASSYPGTGGHEQYF. CDR3 nucleotides: TGTGCCAGCAGCTACCCCGGGACAGGGGGCCACGAGCAGTACTTC.

Many counts were recorded for this clonotype. The chain has TRBV20-1 and TRBJ1-2; no reliable D call. The V gene lost 3 bases and the J gene lost 0 bases, with 8 bases spanning the gap. Germline CDR1 reads DFQATT; CDR2 reads SNEGSKA (reference sequence). The CDR3 consists of 13 residues. The CDR3 sequence: CSARRQANYGYTF. CDR3 sequence (DNA): TGCAGTGCTAGGAGGCAGGCTAACTATGGCTACACCTTC.

The chain recombines TRBV4-1 with TRBJ2-7; 8 nucleotides agree with TRBD2. This CDR3 region has 14 residues. J lost 5 bases, V lost 3 bases, and 6 bases had no gene match. The germline V gene encodes CDR1 MGHRA and CDR2 YSYEKL. The CDR3 protein is CASSQGLDYDEQYF. CDR3 sequence (DNA): TGCGCCAGCAGCCAGGGACTAGATTACGACGAGCAGTACTTC.

This clonotype has more than one count but fewer than ten. This CDR3 is CASSSTGVQFF. In DNA form, the CDR3 reads TGTGCCAGCAGCTCGACTGGGGTGCAGTTCTTC. The V call is TRBV5-5, the J call TRBJ2-1; D ambiguous. Germline V gene lookup returns CDR1 SGHKS and CDR2 YYEKEE (reference sequence). The CDR3 is 11 amino acids. The ends were cut back, 3 bases at V and 12 bases at J, with 10 bases in the middle.

This clonotype was detected a few times. The chain combines TRBV6-5 with TRBJ1-2, with D unclear. Per germline, CDR1 MNHEY and CDR2 SVGAGI. The CDR3 has 12 amino acids. The V end was cut by 2 bases, the J end by 7 bases, with 8 bases between. This chain's CDR3 is CASSYAGTGYTF. DNA of the CDR3: TGTGCCAGCAGTTACGCTGGTACTGGCTACACCTTC.

This rearrangement joins TRBV29-1 to TRBJ2-1, with TRBD2 as a possible D gene (6 bases). From germline, CDR1 is SQVTM and CDR2 ANQGSEA. V lost 3 bases and J 6 bases, leaving 15 bases between the germline ends. The CDR3 has 14 amino acids. The CDR3 protein is CSVDEGRRANEQFF. CDR3 bases: TGCAGCGTTGACGAGGGTAGGAGGGCCAATGAGCAGTTCTTC.

A few counts support this clonotype. The chain employs TRBV16 and TRBJ1-2; D might be TRBD1 (5 bases). Trimming cost V 4 bases and J 4 bases, with 10 bases left between them. Germline values: CDR1 KGHSY, CDR2 FQNENV. The CDR3 is 13 residues long. CDR3 protein: CASSLGRIYGYTF. The CDR3 coding sequence is TGTGCCAGCAGCCTGGGACGGATCTATGGCTACACCTTC.

This clonotype was found a few times. The chain couples TRBV6-5 to TRBJ1-2; possible D gene TRBD1, 6 bases. This CDR3 has 14 amino acids. Germline V gene sequence: CDR1 MNHEY, CDR2 SVGAGI. V lost 0 bases and J lost 4, with 9 bases in between. The CDR3 region is CASSYSGHFYGYTF. CDR3 DNA sequence: TGTGCCAGCAGTTACTCGGGACACTTCTATGGCTACACCTTC.

V is TRBV6-6 and J is TRBJ1-5; TRBD1 is a possible D gene (5 bases). Trimming took 0 bases from V and 8 from J, leaving 14 bases between them. Germline V gene lookup returns CDR1 MNHNY and CDR2 SVGAGI (reference sequence). CDR3 length: 15 amino acids. The DNA for the CDR3 is TGTGCCAGCAGTTACTCGGATAAGGGACGGAAGCCCCAGCATTTT. This encodes CASSYSDKGRKPQHF.

This CDR3 reads CASSIDRTFSYEQYV. The CDR3 DNA reads as TGCGCCAGCAGCATAGACAGGACTTTCTCCTACGAGCAGTACGTC. The V call is TRBV4-1, the J call TRBJ2-7, with D tentatively TRBD1 (6 bases). Trimming shortened V by 5 bases and J by 0 bases, and 14 bases separated the two germline ends. CDR1 and CDR2 from the germline V gene are MGHRA and YSYEKL. There are 15 residues in the CDR3.